This is a list of T cell receptor beta chains from one sample in a study of cytomegalovirus exposure and HLA in healthy donors. Libraries were prepared by immunoSEQ multiplex PCR; TCRdb keeps only in-frame clonotypes and omits some of them. The sample lists 100,000 or so clones; approximately 70% were seen once. Sequencing input: PBMCs. All receptors derive from a man aged 35 to 55 in good health and CMV-seronegative. Each CDR3 is given with its conserved first and last residue. A D gene is named only where the DNA matches it firmly. Size is stated for part of the rows, as once, few or many counts, or as a class when the clone is expanded.

J	length	D	size	V	CDR3	DNA
TRBJ1-1	15	.	few	TRBV5-1	CASSGMRDGDTEAFF	TGCGCCAGCAGCGGAATGAGGGATGGAGACACTGAAGCTTTCTTT
TRBJ2-3	14	.	.	TRBV5-1	CASRQYRGTDTQYF	TGCGCCAGCAGGCAATACAGGGGCACAGATACGCAGTATTTT
TRBJ2-7	16	TRBD2	.	TRBV27	CASSLSGGGASYEQYF	TGTGCCAGCAGTTTATCGGGCGGGGGGGCCTCCTACGAGCAGTACTTC
TRBJ1-1	15	.	.	TRBV11-2	CASSLGYRVVTEAFF	TGTGCCAGCAGCTTAGGTTACAGGGTGGTCACTGAAGCTTTCTTT
TRBJ2-1	14	.	.	TRBV5-1	CASYQGGAINEQFF	TGCGCCAGTTACCAAGGGGGGGCAATCAATGAGCAGTTCTTC
TRBJ2-5	12	.	.	TRBV15	CATGGAGETQYF	TGTGCCACCGGGGGGGCCGGTGAGACCCAGTACTTC
TRBJ1-2	14	TRBD1	.	TRBV27	CASSVTGGAGGYTF	TGTGCCAGCAGTGTCACAGGGGGCGCGGGTGGCTACACCTTC
TRBJ2-6	20	.	.	TRBV4-1	CASSQPRLAETRPGANVLTF	TGCGCCAGCAGCCAGCCCAGGTTGGCCGAGACAAGGCCTGGGGCCAACGTCCTGACTTTC
TRBJ2-7	15	.	.	TRBV2	CASSDPGFGLREQYF	TGTGCCAGCAGTGACCCAGGGTTCGGCCTAAGGGAGCAGTACTTC
TRBJ2-5	15	.	.	TRBV2	CASRKEVGRQETQYF	TGTGCCAGCAGGAAGGAGGTCGGGAGACAAGAGACCCAGTACTTC
TRBJ2-7	14	.	.	TRBV4-1	CASSQVETHYEQYF	TGCGCCAGCAGCCAAGTGGAGACTCACTACGAGCAGTACTTC
TRBJ2-1	15	TRBD1	few	TRBV27	CASTLTGTGTFEQFF	TGTGCCAGCACACTGACCGGGACAGGGACGTTTGAGCAGTTCTTC
TRBJ2-7	13	.	medium-sized	TRBV2	CASSVNPTGPFVF	TGTGCCAGCAGTGTTAACCCCACAGGGCCCTTTGTCTTC
TRBJ1-6	16	.	.	TRBV27	CASRLGSGGYNSPLHF	TGTGCCAGCAGACTAGGGTCAGGAGGATATAATTCACCCCTCCACTTT